This T cell receptor (beta chain) originates from a study of blood T cell repertoires in COVID-19. Study information: COVID-19 samples, acute and convalescent, were from the United States, Italy and Spain. Nucleic acid was either cDNA or gDNA, and it came from T cells, B-cell-depleted T cells, or PBMCs.

In the original processing: Amplification of reference gene primers provided the estimated nucleated cell counts. TCRdb's copy holds only in-frame clones and misses some; the assay was immunoSEQ multiplex PCR. That table furnishes V, J and clone size, whereas the DNA furnished D and trimming. The sample yields 270,000 or so clones, roughly 89% seen once. The CDR3 sequence is 13 residues long. Trimming shortened V by 7 bases and J by 6 bases, and 13 bases separated the two germline ends. Germline loops: CDR1 LNHDA, CDR2 SQIVND (reference sequence). This chain connects TRBV19 to TRBJ1-5; a possible D gene is TRBD1 (6 bases). This receptor was taken from a woman aged 40 to 50 who had recovered from COVID-19. The material sequenced was peripheral blood. The CDR3 spells CASTDKGVQPQHF. As DNA, the CDR3 is TGTGCCAGTACCGATAAGGGGGTTCAGCCCCAGCATTTT.